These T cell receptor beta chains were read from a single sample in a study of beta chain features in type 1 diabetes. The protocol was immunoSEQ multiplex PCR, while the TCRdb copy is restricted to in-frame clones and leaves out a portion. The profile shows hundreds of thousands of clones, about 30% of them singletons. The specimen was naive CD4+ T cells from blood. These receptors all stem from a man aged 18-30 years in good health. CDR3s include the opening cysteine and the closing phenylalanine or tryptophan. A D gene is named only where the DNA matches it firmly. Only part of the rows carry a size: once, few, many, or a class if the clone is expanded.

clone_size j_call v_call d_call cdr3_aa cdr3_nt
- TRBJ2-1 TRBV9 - CASSATTTPLGEQFF TGTGCCAGCAGCGCGACGACCACTCCCCTGGGTGAGCAGTTCTTC
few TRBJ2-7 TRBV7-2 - CASSHLSDYSYEQYF TGTGCCAGCAGTCATTTGTCTGACTACTCCTACGAGCAGTACTTC
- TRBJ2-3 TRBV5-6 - CASSLAGRGTDTQYF TGTGCCAGCAGCTTGGCCGGGAGAGGCACAGATACGCAGTATTTT
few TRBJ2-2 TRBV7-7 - CASSPNTGELFF TGTGCCAGCAGCCCCAACACCGGGGAGCTGTTTTTT
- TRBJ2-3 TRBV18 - CASSPVAPGEDTQYF TGTGCCAGCTCACCAGTAGCCCCCGGGGAAGATACGCAGTATTTT
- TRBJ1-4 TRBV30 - CAWSASGAGDEKLFF TGTGCCTGGAGTGCCTCCGGAGCGGGGGATGAAAAACTGTTTTTT
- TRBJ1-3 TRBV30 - CACGEGMRGNTIYF TGTGCCTGTGGAGAGGGTATGAGGGGAAACACCATATATTTT
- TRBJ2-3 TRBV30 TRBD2 CAWSGSGRTDTQYF TGTGCCTGGAGTGGTAGCGGGAGGACAGATACGCAGTATTTT
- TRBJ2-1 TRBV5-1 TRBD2 CASSPGLAGPYNEQFF TGCGCCAGCAGCCCCGGACTAGCGGGCCCCTACAATGAGCAGTTCTTC
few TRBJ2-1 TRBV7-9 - CASSLAGWNEQFF TGTGCCAGCAGCTTAGCAGGCTGGAATGAGCAGTTCTTC
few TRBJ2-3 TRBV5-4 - CASSPPTGPDTQYF TGTGCCAGCAGCCCTCCGACAGGCCCAGATACGCAGTATTTT
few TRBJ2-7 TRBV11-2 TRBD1 CASSLAGQGAYEQYF TGTGCCAGCAGCTTAGCCGGACAGGGGGCCTACGAGCAGTACTTC
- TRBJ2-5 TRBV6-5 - CASSSDGRLVTQYF TGTGCCAGCAGTTCTGACGGTCGGTTAGTGACCCAGTACTTC
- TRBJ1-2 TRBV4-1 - CASSRYSAEANYGYTF TGCGCCAGCAGCCGATACTCTGCGGAAGCTAACTATGGCTACACCTTC
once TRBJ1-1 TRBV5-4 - CASSKPDRVNTEAFF TGTGCCAGCAGCAAGCCGGACAGAGTGAACACTGAAGCTTTCTTT
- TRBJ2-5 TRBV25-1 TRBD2 CASSSQREWVETQYF TGTGCCAGCAGTAGCCAGCGGGAGTGGGTGGAGACCCAGTACTTC
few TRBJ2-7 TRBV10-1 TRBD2 CASSGLAGGPYEQYF TGCGCCAGCAGTGGACTAGCGGGAGGCCCGTACGAGCAGTACTTC
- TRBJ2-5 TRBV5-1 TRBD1 CASSYSDRGRETQYF TGCGCCAGCAGCTATTCAGACAGGGGCCGAGAGACCCAGTACTTC
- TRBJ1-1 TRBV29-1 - CSVDRGSTEAFF TGCAGCGTTGACCGGGGGTCAACTGAAGCTTTCTTT
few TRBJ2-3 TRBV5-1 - CASSERTDTQYF TGCGCCAGCAGTGAGAGGACAGATACGCAGTATTTT
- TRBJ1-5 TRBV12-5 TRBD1 CASGLTRGQGSQPQHF TGTGCTAGTGGTTTGACTCGAGGACAGGGAAGCCAGCCCCAGCATTTT
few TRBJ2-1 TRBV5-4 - CASSPLQGYNEQFF TGTGCCAGCAGCCCGCTACAGGGCTACAATGAGCAGTTCTTC
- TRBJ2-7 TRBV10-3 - CAISGTESYEQYF TGTGCCATCAGTGGTACAGAATCCTACGAGCAGTACTTC
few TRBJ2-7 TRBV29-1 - CSVRGTISYEQYF TGCAGCGTTCGTGGGACGATCTCCTACGAGCAGTACTTC
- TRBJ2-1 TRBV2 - CASTFGQNNEQFF TGTGCCAGCACGTTCGGACAGAACAATGAGCAGTTCTTC
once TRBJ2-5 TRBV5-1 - CASSLQQGETQYF TGCGCCAGCAGCTTGCAACAGGGAGAGACCCAGTACTTC
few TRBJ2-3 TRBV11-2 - CASSPRVTTSTDTQYF TGTGCCAGCAGCCCGCGGGTGACGACTAGCACAGATACGCAGTATTTT
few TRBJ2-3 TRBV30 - CAWSVRETRGTDTQYF TGTGCCTGGAGTGTACGTGAGACCAGAGGCACAGATACGCAGTATTTT
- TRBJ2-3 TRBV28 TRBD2 CASSPTSGSGPTDTQYF TGTGCCAGCAGTCCGACTAGCGGGAGTGGGCCCACAGATACGCAGTATTTT
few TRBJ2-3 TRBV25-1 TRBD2 CASRNSGRATDTQYF TGTGCCAGCAGAAATAGCGGGAGGGCGACAGATACGCAGTATTTT
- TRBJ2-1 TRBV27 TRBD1 CASGTRDRGHESSYNEQFF TGTGCCAGCGGAACCCGGGACAGGGGCCATGAAAGCTCCTACAATGAGCAGTTCTTC
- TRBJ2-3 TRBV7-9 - CASSFQGFADTQYF TGTGCCAGCAGCTTTCAGGGGTTCGCAGATACGCAGTATTTT
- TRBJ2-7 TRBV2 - CASSGLTGDRDSKQYF TGTGCCAGCAGCGGATTAACAGGAGACCGGGACTCCAAGCAGTACTTC
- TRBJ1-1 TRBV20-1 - CSAWFTEAFF TGCAGTGCGTGGTTCACTGAAGCTTTCTTT
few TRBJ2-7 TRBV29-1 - CSVGPGYEQYF TGCAGCGTTGGACCCGGCTACGAGCAGTACTTC
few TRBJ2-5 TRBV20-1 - CSASRAGPKYF TGCAGTGCTAGTCGCGCAGGACCAAAGTACTTC
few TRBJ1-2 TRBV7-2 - CASSLQDWGYTF TGTGCCAGCAGCCTACAGGATTGGGGCTACACCTTC
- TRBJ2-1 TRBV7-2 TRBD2 CASSLVAGGNEQFF TGTGCCAGCAGCTTAGTCGCGGGAGGCAATGAGCAGTTCTTC
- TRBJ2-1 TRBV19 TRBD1 CASSIVGQVYNEQFF TGTGCCAGTAGTATAGTGGGACAGGTATACAATGAGCAGTTCTTC
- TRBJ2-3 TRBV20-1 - CSAHQSDTQYF TGCAGTGCACACCAGTCAGATACGCAGTATTTT
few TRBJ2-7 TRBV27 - CASRQYRGGFFRYYEQYF TGTGCCAGCAGACAATACAGGGGGGGTTTCTTCCGCTACTACGAGCAGTACTTC
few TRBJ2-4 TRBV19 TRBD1 CASSGRLGTGENIQYF TGTGCCAGTAGTGGACGGCTAGGGACAGGGGAAAACATTCAGTACTTC
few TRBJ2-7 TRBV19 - CASSVNHRNYEQYF TGTGCCAGTAGTGTAAATCACAGGAACTACGAGCAGTACTTC
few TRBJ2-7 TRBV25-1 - CASSETGGPSSYEQYF TGTGCCAGCAGTGAAACGGGCGGGCCGAGCTCCTACGAGCAGTACTTC
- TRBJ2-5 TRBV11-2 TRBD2 CASSLRASGLELETQYF TGTGCCAGCAGCTTAAGAGCTTCGGGACTAGAGCTAGAGACCCAGTACTTC
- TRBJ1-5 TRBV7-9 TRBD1 CASSHDRGEPQHF TGTGCCAGCAGCCACGACAGGGGTGAGCCCCAGCATTTT
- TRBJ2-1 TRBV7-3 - CASSTGPGGMGYEQFF TGTGCCAGCAGCACAGGTCCGGGCGGGATGGGCTATGAGCAGTTCTTC
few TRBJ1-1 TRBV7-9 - CASSLSGPGAFF TGTGCCAGCAGCTTATCGGGCCCGGGGGCTTTCTTT